The 8 T cell receptor beta chains in this list originate from one sample, sequenced in a study of control samples from healthy donors and cancer patients. Some clones are missing from TCRdb's copy, which holds only in-frame ones; the method was immunoSEQ multiplex PCR. The table records about 140,000 clones, about 89% of them present only once. The sequenced sample consisted of blood. The receptor set was obtained from a man between 18 and 35 years old in good health.

The V gene is TRBV28, the J gene TRBJ1-1, with D possibly matching TRBD1 (5 bases). V lost 6 bases to trimming and J lost 4 bases, with 12 bases between them. Germline V gene data show CDR1 as MDHEN and CDR2 as SYDVKM. The CDR3 runs to 13 residues. The CDR3 here is CASRRGSGTEAFF. DNA of the CDR3: TGTGCCAGCAGGAGGGGATCGGGCACTGAAGCTTTCTTT.

This rearrangement joins TRBV7-9 to TRBJ1-2; TRBD1 matches at 8 bases. The CDR3 runs 15 residues. V was clipped by 4 bases and J by 2 bases; unmatched bases: 6. Germline V gives CDR1 SEHNR, CDR2 FQNEAQ (reference sequence). In DNA, the CDR3 is TGTGCCAGCAGCTCACGGGACAGGCCAAACTATGGCTACACCTTC. This encodes CASSSRDRPNYGYTF.

The V call is TRBV6-1, the J call TRBJ2-2, with 8 bases fitting TRBD1. V gave up 4 bases and J gave up 4 bases; unmatched junction bases: 8. CDR1 MNHNS and CDR2 SASEGT come from the germline V gene. The CDR3 is 16 residues long. Here the CDR3 reads CASSVQGVASTGELFF. DNA for the CDR3: TGTGCCAGCAGTGTACAGGGGGTCGCGTCCACCGGGGAGCTGTTTTTT.

This chain joins TRBV5-4 and TRBJ2-6; 7 bases are a match to TRBD1. V was clipped by 2 bases and J by 2 bases; unmatched bases: 4. Germline CDR1 and CDR2: SGHNT and YYREEE (reference sequence). The CDR3 totals 16 residues. CDR3 bases: TGTGCCAGCAGCTTAAGCGACAGGGCTGGGGCCAACGTCCTGACTTTC. This codes for CASSLSDRAGANVLTF.

The gene calls are TRBV28 and TRBJ2-1; 10 nucleotides agree with TRBD2. This CDR3 spans 16 amino acids. CDR1 and CDR2 (germline): MDHEN, SYDVKM. V trimming: 5 bases; J trimming: 4 bases; junction bases outside the gene matches: 8. The CDR3 DNA is TGTGCCAGCAGTCCGACTAGCGGGCGAGGATACAATGAGCAGTTCTTC. It encodes CASSPTSGRGYNEQFF.

The chain is built from TRBV4-1 and TRBJ2-7; 8 nucleotides line up with TRBD1. After removal of 3 bases from V and 2 bases from J, the junction contained 12 bases not matched to a gene. The CDR3 has 17 amino acids. Germline V gene data show CDR1 as MGHRA and CDR2 as YSYEKL. CDR3 bases: TGCGCCAGCAGCCACCCGAGGGACAGGCAGATCACCTACGAGCAGTACTTC. This encodes CASSHPRDRQITYEQYF.

The chain is built from TRBV15 and TRBJ1-2; D uncertain. Between the trimmed V and J ends, which lost 8 bases and 8 bases, there was a span of 24 bases. CDR3 length: 15 amino acids. Germline V gene lookup returns CDR1 LNHNV and CDR2 YYDKDF (reference sequence). CDR3 loop: CATSARSLFNMGYTF. The CDR3 coding sequence is TGTGCCACCTCTGCAAGAAGTCTATTTAATATGGGCTACACCTTC.

The chain links TRBV25-1 to TRBJ2-2; D remains unclear. The V end lost 5 bases, the J end lost 6 bases, and 7 bases lay between the germline ends. This CDR3 contains 12 residues. Germline lookup yields CDR1 MGHDK and CDR2 SYGVNS. The DNA for the CDR3 is TGTGCCAGCAGTCCAAACCCCGGGGAGCTGTTTTTT. This codes for CASSPNPGELFF.